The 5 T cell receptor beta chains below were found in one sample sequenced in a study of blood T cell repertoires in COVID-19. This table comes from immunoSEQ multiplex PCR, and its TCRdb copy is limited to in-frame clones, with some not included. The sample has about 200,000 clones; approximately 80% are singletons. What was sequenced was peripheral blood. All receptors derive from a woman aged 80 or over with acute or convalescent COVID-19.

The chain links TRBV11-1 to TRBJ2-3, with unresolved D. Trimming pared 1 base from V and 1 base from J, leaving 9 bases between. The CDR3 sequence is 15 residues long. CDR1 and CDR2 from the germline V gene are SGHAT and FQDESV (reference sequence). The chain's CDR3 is CASSLVVARTDTQYF. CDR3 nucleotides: TGTGCCAGCAGCTTAGTTGTCGCGCGCACAGATACGCAGTATTTT.

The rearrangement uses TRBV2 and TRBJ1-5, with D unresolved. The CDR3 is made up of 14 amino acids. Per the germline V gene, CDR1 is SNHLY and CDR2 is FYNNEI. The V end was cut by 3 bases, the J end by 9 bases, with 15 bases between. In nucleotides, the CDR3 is TGTGCCAGCAGTGATTATCAGACCTCAGGGCCCCAGCATTTT. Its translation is CASSDYQTSGPQHF.

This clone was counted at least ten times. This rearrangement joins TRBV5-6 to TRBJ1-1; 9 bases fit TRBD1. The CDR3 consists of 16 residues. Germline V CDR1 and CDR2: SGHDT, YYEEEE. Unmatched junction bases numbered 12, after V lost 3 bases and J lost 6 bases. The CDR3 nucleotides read TGTGCCAGCAGCTCCCTCCGGGACAGGGAATTGGCTGAAGCTTTCTTT. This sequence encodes CASSSLRDRELAEAFF.

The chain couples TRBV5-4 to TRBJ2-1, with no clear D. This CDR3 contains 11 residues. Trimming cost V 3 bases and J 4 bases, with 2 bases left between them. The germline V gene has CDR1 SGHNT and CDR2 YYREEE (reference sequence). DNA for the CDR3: TGTGCCAGCAGCTCGTACAATGAGCAGTTCTTC. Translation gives CASSSYNEQFF.

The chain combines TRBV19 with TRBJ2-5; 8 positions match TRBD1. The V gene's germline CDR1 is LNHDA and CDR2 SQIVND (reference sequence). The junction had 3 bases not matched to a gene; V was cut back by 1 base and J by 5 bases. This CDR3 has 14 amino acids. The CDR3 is CASSIGQGLETQYF. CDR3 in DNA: TGTGCCAGTAGTATAGGACAGGGGCTGGAGACCCAGTACTTC.